A selection of T cell receptor beta chains follows, all from one sample in a study of T cells after yellow fever vaccination. From the 5' RACE reads, TCRdb called clonotypes with MiXCR, one entry per CDR3 protein. The table has about 350,000 distinct CDR3 sequences, roughly 8% seen once. The sample was PBMCs, taken about 41 days after the first yellow fever vaccination. All receptors derive from a man between 18 and 35 years old who received the YFV17D yellow fever vaccine. The CDR3 runs from the conserved cysteine through the conserved F or W. The D gene is left open where the match is weak. Clone size is shown for a subset of rows, as once, few, many or a class of expanded clone.

j_gene | v_gene | d_gene | abundance | CDR3aa | CDR3nt
TRBJ1-5 | TRBV6-2/TRBV6-3 | NA | few | CASSYTSWNQPQHF | TGTGCCAGCAGTTACACTAGCTGGAATCAGCCCCAGCATTTT
TRBJ1-2 | TRBV12-3/TRBV12-4 | NA | few | CASSLGRGISGYTF | TGTGCCAGCAGTTTAGGTCGGGGAATCTCTGGCTACACCTTC
TRBJ1-4 | TRBV5-1 | NA | NA | CASSDLGADNEKLFF | TGCGCCAGCAGCGACCTGGGGGCAGATAATGAAAAACTGTTTTTT
TRBJ2-5 | TRBV20-1 | NA | few | CSASRSALKTQYF | TGCAGTGCTAGTAGGAGCGCCTTAAAGACCCAGTACTTC
TRBJ2-3 | TRBV7-8 | TRBD2 | NA | CASSLVGLAGEYTDTQYF | TGTGCCAGCAGCTTAGTAGGGCTAGCGGGGGAATACACAGATACGCAGTATTTT
TRBJ2-3 | TRBV7-2 | NA | NA | CASSFRLADTQYF | TGTGCCAGCAGCTTCCGACTAGCAGATACGCAGTATTTT
TRBJ2-1 | TRBV2 | TRBD2 | few | CASRLSGGAGNEQFF | TGTGCCAGCAGACTTAGCGGGGGGGCAGGCAATGAGCAGTTCTTC
TRBJ1-1 | TRBV2 | TRBD1 | few | CASSSTGTVNTEAFF | TGTGCCAGCAGTAGTACCGGGACAGTGAACACTGAAGCTTTCTTT
TRBJ2-3 | TRBV6-1 | TRBD1 | few | CASSPIGAGGADTQYF | TGTGCCAGCAGTCCCATCGGAGCAGGGGGCGCAGATACGCAGTATTTT
TRBJ2-1 | TRBV25-1 | TRBD1 | NA | CASMLGGPYNEQFF | TGTGCCAGCATGTTAGGGGGCCCCTACAATGAGCAGTTCTTC
TRBJ2-5 | TRBV12-3/TRBV12-4 | NA | many | CASSSTGPETQYF | TGTGCCAGCAGCTCCACAGGGCCGGAGACCCAGTACTTC
TRBJ2-3 | TRBV18 | TRBD2 | many | CASSPASGSTDTQYF | TGTGCCAGCTCACCAGCTAGCGGGAGCACAGATACGCAGTATTTT
TRBJ1-2 | TRBV7-2 | NA | NA | CASSLSVSGDYGYTF | TGTGCCAGCAGCTTAAGTGTATCAGGGGACTATGGCTACACCTTC
TRBJ1-4 | TRBV4-3 | NA | many | CASSPLRATNEKLFF | TGCGCCAGCAGCCCCCTCAGGGCAACTAATGAAAAACTGTTTTTT
TRBJ2-1 | TRBV9 | TRBD1 | NA | CASSGPPRQGYGSYNEQFF | TGTGCCAGCAGCGGCCCACCACGACAGGGGTACGGATCCTACAATGAGCAGTTCTTC
TRBJ2-3 | TRBV20-1 | NA | few | CSARDSGGSTDTQYF | TGCAGTGCTAGAGATTCAGGCGGGAGCACAGATACGCAGTATTTT
TRBJ1-4 | TRBV7-2 | TRBD1 | few | CASSLWTGGTEKLFF | TGTGCCAGCAGCTTATGGACAGGGGGTACTGAAAAACTGTTTTTT
TRBJ2-7 | TRBV7-6 | NA | few | CASSLPGSPYEQYF | TGTGCCAGCAGCTTACCCGGGTCCCCCTACGAGCAGTACTTC
TRBJ1-1 | TRBV5-1 | NA | NA | CASSLIDGATEAFF | TGCGCCAGCAGCTTGATCGACGGGGCCACTGAAGCTTTCTTT
TRBJ2-3 | TRBV20-1 | TRBD2 | few | CSATSGGTDTQYF | TGCAGTGCTACTAGCGGGGGCACAGATACGCAGTATTTT
TRBJ2-3 | TRBV5-1 | TRBD2 | few | CASSLGTSGGITDTQYF | TGCGCCAGCAGCTTGGGAACTAGCGGGGGGATCACAGATACGCAGTATTTT
TRBJ1-2 | TRBV5-1 | NA | few | CASSLLQGGGYGYTF | TGCGCCAGCAGCCTATTACAGGGAGGCGGCTATGGCTACACCTTC
TRBJ2-1 | TRBV4-1 | TRBD1 | few | CASSQGQGRSNEQFF | TGCGCCAGCAGCCAAGGACAGGGTCGGAGCAATGAGCAGTTCTTC
TRBJ1-4 | TRBV4-3 | TRBD1 | NA | CASSQRTGVGEKLFF | TGCGCCAGCAGCCAGAGGACAGGTGTAGGTGAAAAACTGTTTTTT
TRBJ1-1 | TRBV7-8 | NA | few | CASSSRAGTEAFF | TGTGCCAGCAGCTCCCGGGCGGGCACTGAAGCTTTCTTT
TRBJ2-2 | TRBV5-1 | TRBD1 | NA | CASSSDRGPTGELFF | TGCGCCAGCAGCTCCGACAGGGGGCCCACCGGGGAGCTGTTTTTT
TRBJ2-1 | TRBV9 | TRBD2 | NA | CASSVPMAGGDNEQFF | TGTGCCAGCAGCGTTCCGATGGCGGGGGGGGACAATGAGCAGTTCTTC
TRBJ1-5 | TRBV5-1 | TRBD1 | NA | CASSLSAGGHQPQHF | TGCGCCAGCAGCTTGTCAGCAGGGGGTCATCAGCCCCAGCATTTT
TRBJ1-1 | TRBV18 | NA | NA | CASSPPSGRLTEAFF | TGTGCCAGCTCACCACCGTCAGGGAGGTTGACTGAAGCTTTCTTT
TRBJ2-3 | TRBV29-1 | TRBD2 | few | CSGTASGGSDTQYF | TGCAGCGGGACGGCTAGCGGGGGGTCTGATACGCAGTATTTT
TRBJ1-3 | TRBV20-1 | NA | NA | CSARGPLSGNTIYF | TGCAGTGCTAGAGGCCCCCTCTCTGGAAACACCATATATTTT
TRBJ2-2 | TRBV10-3 | NA | few | CAISESIGSNTGELFF | TGTGCCATCAGTGAGTCGATAGGATCGAACACCGGGGAGCTGTTTTTT
TRBJ1-1 | TRBV7-3 | NA | many | CASSLNAAKMGTEAFF | TGTGCCAGCAGCTTAAATGCCGCGAAAATGGGCACTGAAGCTTTCTTT
TRBJ2-3 | TRBV20-1 | NA | many | CSATDTDTQYF | TGCAGTGCAACTGACACAGATACGCAGTATTTT
TRBJ1-5 | TRBV10-3 | TRBD1 | many | CATTPGQGEKPQHF | TGTGCCACCACCCCCGGACAGGGAGAAAAGCCCCAGCATTTT
TRBJ2-3 | TRBV3-1 | TRBD1 | few | CASSRSGQGKSDTQYF | TGTGCCAGCAGCCGTTCGGGACAGGGTAAATCAGATACGCAGTATTTT
TRBJ2-3 | TRBV5-4 | NA | many | CASSRAGSTDTQYF | TGCGCCAGCAGCCGTGCAGGTAGCACAGATACGCAGTATTTT
TRBJ2-1 | TRBV27 | NA | few | CASTGGYNEQFF | TGTGCCAGCACCGGGGGATACAATGAGCAGTTCTTC
TRBJ2-6 | TRBV12-3/TRBV12-4 | NA | NA | CASSFIGQLGANVLTF | TGTGCCAGCAGTTTTATCGGCCAGTTGGGGGCCAACGTCCTGACTTTC
TRBJ2-6 | TRBV5-1 | NA | NA | CASSWKISGANVLTF | TGCGCCAGCAGCTGGAAGATCTCTGGGGCCAACGTCCTGACTTTC
TRBJ1-2 | TRBV30 | NA | NA | CAWRRARQVESYTF | TGTGCCTGGAGGAGGGCGAGGCAGGTGGAATCTTACACCTTC
TRBJ1-5 | TRBV20-1 | TRBD1 | NA | CSAGTGADQPQHF | TGCAGTGCTGGAACAGGGGCTGATCAGCCCCAGCATTTT
TRBJ1-4 | TRBV20-1 | NA | few | CSAIPSATNEKLFF | TGCAGTGCTATACCTTCTGCAACTAATGAAAAACTGTTTTTT
TRBJ2-5 | TRBV5-1 | TRBD2 | NA | CASSPLAGAQETQYF | TGCGCCAGCAGCCCGTTAGCGGGGGCACAAGAGACCCAGTACTTC
TRBJ2-2 | TRBV5-4 | NA | NA | CASSGANTGELFF | TGTGCCAGCAGCGGGGCGAACACCGGGGAGCTGTTTTTT
TRBJ1-2 | TRBV6-1 | NA | many | CASNRGRFGGYTF | TGTGCCAGCAACCGGGGACGGTTTGGTGGCTACACCTTC
TRBJ1-2 | TRBV4-3 | NA | NA | CASSQDNSALYGYTF | TGCGCCAGCAGCCAAGATAATTCAGCCCTCTATGGCTACACCTTC
TRBJ2-1 | TRBV4-2 | TRBD2 | NA | CASSQDGGGIYNEQFF | TGTGCCAGCAGCCAAGACGGGGGGGGGATTTACAATGAGCAGTTCTTC
TRBJ1-6 | TRBV7-2 | NA | NA | CASSLGRTALVHF | TGTGCCAGCAGCTTAGGTCGAACGGCCTTGGTCCACTTT
TRBJ2-5 | TRBV11-2 | NA | many | CASTGETQYF | TGTGCCAGCACCGGAGAGACCCAGTACTTC
TRBJ1-1 | TRBV12-3/TRBV12-4 | NA | NA | CASSLVRVNTEAFF | TGTGCCAGCAGTTTAGTCAGGGTGAACACTGAAGCTTTCTTT
TRBJ2-1 | TRBV28 | TRBD2 | NA | CASTLYIAGSYNEQFF | TGTGCCAGCACCCTTTACATAGCGGGGTCCTACAATGAGCAGTTCTTC
TRBJ1-6 | TRBV7-6 | TRBD1 | few | CASSLDRTGRDSPLHF | TGTGCCAGCAGCTTAGACAGGACAGGAAGAGATTCACCCCTCCACTTT
TRBJ1-6 | TRBV6-5 | NA | NA | CASSYAWARAGNSPLHF | TGTGCCAGCAGTTACGCGTGGGCCAGGGCCGGTAATTCACCCCTCCACTTT
TRBJ2-3 | TRBV5-1 | TRBD2 | NA | CASSSGTSGTTDTQYF | TGCGCCAGCAGCTCAGGGACTAGCGGAACCACAGATACGCAGTATTTT
TRBJ1-2 | TRBV4-1 | NA | NA | CASSQESTGDFYGYTF | TGCGCCAGCAGCCAAGAATCTACGGGGGACTTCTATGGCTACACCTTC
TRBJ1-5 | TRBV7-9 | NA | NA | CASSLQNNQPQHF | TGTGCCAGCAGCTTACAGAACAATCAGCCCCAGCATTTT
TRBJ2-1 | TRBV6-5 | TRBD2 | NA | CASTGTSGGAAEGEQFF | TGTGCCAGCACCGGGACTAGCGGGGGGGCGGCCGAGGGTGAGCAGTTCTTC
TRBJ2-7 | TRBV6-2/TRBV6-3 | NA | few | CASSYPKAVRVNEQYF | TGTGCCAGCAGTTACCCGAAGGCAGTGAGGGTAAACGAGCAGTACTTC
TRBJ2-5 | TRBV7-6 | NA | NA | CASSWTEETQYF | TGTGCCAGCAGCTGGACCGAAGAGACCCAGTACTTC